Presented here are 15 T cell receptor beta chains from one specimen sequenced in a study of blood T cell repertoires in COVID-19. The repertoire was sequenced with immunoSEQ multiplex PCR; TCRdb's copy has only in-frame clones and lacks some. The table has around 170,000 clones, roughly 87% seen once. Sequenced input: peripheral blood. The origin of the receptors is a woman in her 70s with COVID-19, enrolled during active disease.

Only one count was recorded for this clone. The V call is TRBV6-5, the J call TRBJ2-3; 7 nucleotides line up with TRBD2. The CDR3 extends over 15 amino acids. V dropped 6 bases and J dropped 5; count of bases not matched to a gene: 11. The germline gives CDR1 MNHEY, CDR2 SVGAGI. This CDR3 is CASSSSGVRRDTQYF. The CDR3 DNA is TGTGCCAGCAGCTCGAGCGGGGTCAGGAGAGATACGCAGTATTTT.

The chain couples TRBV29-1 to TRBJ2-2; D may be TRBD1 (6 bases). The germline V gene has CDR1 SQVTM and CDR2 ANQGSEA. The CDR3 extends over 16 amino acids. Trimming took 6 bases from V and 4 from J, leaving 21 bases between them. The CDR3 DNA sequence: TGCAGCGTCCTCGTTTCGCAGGACAGCCTCACCGGGGAGCTGTTTTTT. This codes for CSVLVSQDSLTGELFF.

The rearrangement uses TRBV28 and TRBJ1-6; 7 nucleotides match TRBD1. Germline loops: CDR1 MDHEN, CDR2 SYDVKM. The CDR3 sequence is 14 residues long. With 6 bases clipped from V and 7 bases from J, the junction kept 6 bases outside the gene matches. CDR3 sequence: CASRRPTGNSPLHF. The CDR3 DNA reads TGTGCCAGCAGACGACCGACAGGGAATTCACCCCTCCACTTT.

V gene TRBV6-5 combines with J gene TRBJ2-1; TRBD1 matches 8 bases. Germline CDR1 is MNHEY and CDR2 is SVGAGI. The ends lost 6 bases at V and 6 bases at J; junction bases unmatched: 4. The CDR3 is 13 residues long. Written as DNA, the CDR3 is TGTGCCAGCAGGCAGGGGGCTACCAATGAGCAGTTCTTC. This translates into CASRQGATNEQFF.

The chain uses TRBV18 and TRBJ2-4, with D unclear. Germline assignment: CDR1 KGHSH and CDR2 LQKENI. V lost 3 bases to trimming and J lost 6 bases, with 9 bases between them. The CDR3 is 13 residues long. In nucleotides, the CDR3 is TGTGCCAGCTCACCCTACCGTGGAAACATTCAGTACTTC. This sequence encodes CASSPYRGNIQYF.

The rearrangement joins TRBV5-6 to TRBJ2-2; D is perhaps TRBD2 (5 bases). V lost 1 base to trimming and J lost 5 bases, with 12 bases between them. CDR3 length: 15 amino acids. Germline values: CDR1 SGHDT, CDR2 YYEEEE. CDR3 region: CASSLRHRGTGELFF. The CDR3 DNA is TGTGCCAGCAGCTTGCGACACCGGGGAACCGGGGAGCTGTTTTTT.

The chain couples TRBV9 to TRBJ2-3; 11 bases map to TRBD1. The J segment lost 5 bases and the V segment lost 0 bases, leaving 5 bases of the junction unmatched. This CDR3 is 16 amino acids long. The germline gives CDR1 SGDLS, CDR2 YYNGEE. The chain's CDR3 is CASSVGGTGGRDTQYF. For the CDR3, the DNA is TGTGCCAGCAGCGTAGGTGGGACAGGGGGTCGAGATACGCAGTATTTT.

The chain combines TRBV28 with TRBJ1-5, with D perhaps matching TRBD1 (5 bases). This CDR3 has 14 residues. V lost 5 bases and J lost 7, with 15 bases in between. Germline lookup yields CDR1 MDHEN and CDR2 SYDVKM. The CDR3 spells CASSPGGGNQPQHF. The CDR3 DNA reads as TGTGCCAGCAGTCCCGGGGGGGGAAACCAGCCCCAGCATTTT.

V usage is TRBV27 and J usage is TRBJ2-5; 12 nucleotides line up with TRBD1. The J segment lost 5 bases and the V segment lost 8 bases, leaving 9 bases of the junction unmatched. CDR1 is MNHEY and CDR2 is SMNVEV in the germline V gene (reference sequence). The CDR3 has 15 residues. The CDR3 protein is CASRPGTGGSETQYF. The CDR3 coding sequence is TGTGCCAGCCGCCCCGGGACAGGGGGCTCGGAGACCCAGTACTTC.

CDR3 bases: TGTGCCAGCAGTTTCCCAGGGACAGTATTCACCGAGCAGTACTTC. Translation gives CASSFPGTVFTEQYF. The V and J genes are TRBV28 and TRBJ2-7; 7 bases line up with TRBD1. The junction had 11 bases not matched to a gene; V was cut back by 3 bases and J by 6 bases. The germline gives CDR1 MDHEN, CDR2 SYDVKM. This CDR3 contains 15 residues.

This clone was counted between two and nine times. This chain uses TRBV19 with TRBJ2-7; D is possibly TRBD1 (6 bases). Germline CDR1 LNHDA, CDR2 SQIVND (reference sequence). This CDR3 spans 13 amino acids. V was trimmed by 0 bases and J by 7 bases, leaving 10 bases between them. The CDR3 sequence is CASSIEDSVEQYF. CDR3 nucleotide sequence: TGTGCCAGTAGTATAGAGGACAGTGTGGAGCAGTACTTC.

This chain links TRBV30 with TRBJ1-5; 7 bases map to TRBD1. Germline-derived CDR1 and CDR2 are GTSNPN and SVGIG (reference sequence). There are 12 residues in the CDR3. The trim removed 7 bases at V and 1 base at J, leaving 1 base unmatched. The CDR3: CASTGSNQPQHF. CDR3 in DNA: TGTGCCTCGACAGGGAGCAATCAGCCCCAGCATTTT.

The gene calls are TRBV28 and TRBJ2-7, with 7 bases that match TRBD1. The germline CDR1 and CDR2 sequences are MDHEN and SYDVKM. The CDR3 runs to 16 residues. Trimming took 5 bases from V and 0 from J; bases not matched to a gene: 10. The CDR3 here is CASSPRGIHLSYEQYF. The CDR3 nucleotides are TGTGCCAGCAGTCCCAGGGGGATTCACCTCTCCTACGAGCAGTACTTC.

J is TRBJ1-2 and V is TRBV6-5, with D perhaps matching TRBD1 (5 bases). Trimming pared 0 bases from V and 8 bases from J, leaving 16 bases between. From germline, CDR1 is MNHEY and CDR2 SVGAGI. The CDR3 covers 15 residues. CDR3 in amino acids: CASSYSAGRESGYTF. DNA for the CDR3: TGTGCCAGCAGTTACTCGGCAGGGCGAGAAAGCGGCTACACCTTC.

This sequence joins TRBV5-3 and TRBJ1-5, with D possibly being TRBD1 (5 bases). TRBV5-3 counts as an open reading frame of uncertain function. The CDR3 contains 14 residues. Trimming removed 3 bases at V and 8 bases at J, with 15 bases between. CDR3 region: CARSWDCSEKPQHF. The CDR3 DNA reads as TGTGCCAGAAGCTGGGACTGTTCCGAGAAGCCCCAGCATTTT.